The next 12 T cell receptor beta chains were all read from a single sample in a study of blood T cell repertoires in COVID-19. Assay used: immunoSEQ multiplex PCR; TCRdb lists only in-frame clones, some missing. The table lists 200,000 to 250,000 clones, about 88% of them singletons. Sequences were obtained from peripheral blood. These receptors were taken from a woman aged 70-85 years with active or convalescent COVID-19.

The rearrangement uses TRBV28 and TRBJ2-7; tentatively, D is TRBD2 (6 bases). The V and J ends lost 7 bases and 8 bases respectively, with 24 bases between them. The CDR3 extends over 15 amino acids. In germline, CDR1 is MDHEN, CDR2 SYDVKM. The DNA of the CDR3 is TGTGCCAGCACAAGACCGGGACTGCCTTTCTTCCAGCAGTACTTC. Its translation: CASTRPGLPFFQQYF.

This chain joins TRBV18 and TRBJ2-5; 8 bases align to TRBD1. The length of the CDR3 is 14 residues. V shed 3 bases, J shed 4 bases, and the junction held 4 bases outside the gene matches. Germline V gene lookup returns CDR1 KGHSH and CDR2 LQKENI. The CDR3 nucleotides read TGTGCCAGCTCACCCCTCGGACAGGGAGAGACCCAGTACTTC. Translating it yields CASSPLGQGETQYF.

This clone was found once. DNA of the CDR3: TGCGCCAGCAGTGAGGGCACCCGCAATGAGCAGTTCTTC. Amino acids: CASSEGTRNEQFF. This sequence joins TRBV10-1 and TRBJ2-1; D ambiguous. The CDR3 is 13 amino acids. CDR1 and CDR2 from the germline V gene are WNHNN and SYGVQD (reference sequence). With 2 bases removed from V and 6 bases from J, the gap between germline ends came to 8 bases.

J is TRBJ1-3 and V is TRBV11-2, with TRBD1 identical over 9 bases. V lost 4 bases, J lost 3 bases, and 4 bases stayed unmatched. The CDR3 has 15 amino acids. Germline CDR1 and CDR2: SGHAT and FQNNGV. The DNA for the CDR3 is TGTGCCAGCAGCTGGGGACAGGGCAGTGGAAACACCATATATTTT. Amino acids: CASSWGQGSGNTIYF.

This rearrangement joins TRBV18 to TRBJ1-1, with a weak D call TRBD1 (5 bases). Trimming pared 4 bases from V and 0 bases from J, leaving 15 bases between. Germline V gene data show CDR1 as KGHSH and CDR2 as LQKENI. The CDR3 has 16 residues. As DNA, the CDR3 is TGTGCCAGCTCACGTTTCTCGGGGGAGATGAACACTGAAGCTTTCTTT. It encodes CASSRFSGEMNTEAFF.

This clone has a single count. The rearrangement joins TRBV14 to TRBJ2-1; tentative D call: TRBD2 (6 bases). Per germline, CDR1 SGHDN and CDR2 FVKESK. The CDR3 length is 16 residues. Trimming took off 2 bases at V and 6 bases at J, with 17 bases between the two ends. The CDR3 DNA reads as TGTGCCAGCAGCCAATTTCTAGCGATGAAGGGCAATGAGCAGTTCTTC. Protein product: CASSQFLAMKGNEQFF.

The genes are TRBV24-1 and TRBJ2-1, with 7 bases matching TRBD2. CDR1 KGHDR and CDR2 SFDVKD come from the germline V gene. This CDR3 is built from 12 residues. Trimming took 7 bases from V and 8 from J; bases not matched to a gene: 4. The DNA for the CDR3 is TGTGCCACCAGGGGGGAGGGGCATGAGCAGTTCTTC. Translation gives CATRGEGHEQFF.

The chain recombines TRBV19 with TRBJ2-3; 7 positions agree with TRBD1. V was pared by 9 bases and J by 4 bases, with 13 bases of the junction left unmatched. From germline, CDR1 is LNHDA and CDR2 SQIVND (reference sequence). CDR3 length: 15 amino acids. This chain's CDR3 is CASQDGTEVPDTQYF. The CDR3 region has the DNA TGTGCCAGCCAAGACGGGACAGAAGTCCCAGATACGCAGTATTTT. The full variable domain, rest sourced from reference TRBV19 and TRBJ2-3, is DGGITQSPKYLFRKEGQNVTLSCEQNLNHDAMYWYRQDPGQGLRLIYYSQIVNDFQKGDIAEGYSVSREKKESFPLTVTSAQKNPTAFYLCASQDGTEVPDTQYFGPGTRLTVL.

The genes are TRBV7-2 and TRBJ1-1; 7 positions match TRBD1. Trimming took 5 bases from V and 0 from J; bases not matched to a gene: 6. CDR1 and CDR2 (germline): SGHTA, FQGNSA. The CDR3 has 15 amino acids. In DNA, the CDR3 is TGTGCCAGCAGCCCGGGACAGACCATGAACACTGAAGCTTTCTTT. Protein product: CASSPGQTMNTEAFF.

V and J are TRBV9 and TRBJ1-4, with D maybe TRBD1 (5 bases). This CDR3 spans 15 amino acids. The V and J ends lost 4 bases and 0 bases respectively, with 10 bases between them. Germline V gives CDR1 SGDLS, CDR2 YYNGEE. In nucleotides, the CDR3 is TGTGCCAGCAGCCCGACAGACACAACTAATGAAAAACTGTTTTTT. It specifies CASSPTDTTNEKLFF.

The chain joins TRBV7-3 to TRBJ1-6; D is perhaps TRBD1 (5 bases). Between the trimmed V and J ends, which lost 5 bases and 3 bases, there was a span of 17 bases. CDR1 is SGHTA and CDR2 is FQGTGA in the germline V gene. The CDR3 covers 17 residues. The CDR3 DNA follows: TGTGCCAGCAGCCCCGATCCCCCGACAGTCTATAATTCACCCCTCCACTTT. This encodes CASSPDPPTVYNSPLHF.

This clone was observed a single time. This sequence joins TRBV4-3 and TRBJ2-7; perhaps TRBD1 as D (6 bases). The germline V and J ends were trimmed by 3 bases and 7 bases, with 10 bases remaining between them. Germline CDR1 LGHNA, CDR2 YSLEER. There are 12 residues in the CDR3. In DNA form, the CDR3 reads TGCGCCAGCAGCCAGGGGCAGGGGGAGCAGTACTTC. This encodes CASSQGQGEQYF.